The present entry profiles one T cell receptor (beta chain) with its context. These data originate in a study of blood T cell repertoires in COVID-19. On the study more broadly: The analysed material was cDNA or gDNA that came from T cells, B-cell-depleted T cells, or PBMCs.

Study processing details: Counts of nucleated cells, estimated from reference gene primer amplification, were obtained. Repertoires were generated with immunoSEQ multiplex PCR, while TCRdb's copy carries only in-frame clones and drops some. V and J calls and clone size are as listed in that table; D and trimming were resolved from the DNA. The sample yields about 250,000 clones, around 83% seen once. This CDR3 is 14 amino acids long. Germline V lookup: CDR1 LGHDT, CDR2 YNNKEL (reference sequence). V was pared by 5 bases and J by 4 bases, with 7 bases of the junction left unmatched. Source material: peripheral blood. The clonotype comes from a man older than 75 with acute or convalescent COVID-19. V gene TRBV3-1 (or the pseudogene TRBV3-2) combines with J gene TRBJ1-1; 7 bases fit TRBD1. The CDR3 reads CASSRQGPSTEAFF. In DNA form, the CDR3 reads TGTGCCAGCAGCAGACAGGGTCCCAGCACTGAAGCTTTCTTT.